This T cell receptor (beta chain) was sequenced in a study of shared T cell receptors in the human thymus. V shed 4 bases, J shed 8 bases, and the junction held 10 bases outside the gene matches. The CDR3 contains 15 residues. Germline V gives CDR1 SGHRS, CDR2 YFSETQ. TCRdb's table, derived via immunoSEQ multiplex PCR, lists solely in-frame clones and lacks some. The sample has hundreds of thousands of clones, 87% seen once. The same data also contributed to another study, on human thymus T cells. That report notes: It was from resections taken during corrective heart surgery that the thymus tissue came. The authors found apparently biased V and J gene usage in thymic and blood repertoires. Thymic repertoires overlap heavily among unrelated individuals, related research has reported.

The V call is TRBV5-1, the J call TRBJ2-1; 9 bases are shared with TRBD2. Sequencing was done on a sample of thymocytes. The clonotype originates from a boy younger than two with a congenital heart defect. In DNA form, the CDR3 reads TGCGCCAGCAGCACCGGGACTAGCAGTATCTATGAGCAGTTCTTC. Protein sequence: CASSTGTSSIYEQFF. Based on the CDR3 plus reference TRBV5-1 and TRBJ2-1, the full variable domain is KAGVTQTPRYLIKTRGQQVTLSCSPISGHRSVSWYQQTPGQGLQFLFEYFSETQRNKGNFPGRFSGRQFSNSRSEMNVSTLELGDSALYLCASSTGTSSIYEQFFGPGTRLTVL.